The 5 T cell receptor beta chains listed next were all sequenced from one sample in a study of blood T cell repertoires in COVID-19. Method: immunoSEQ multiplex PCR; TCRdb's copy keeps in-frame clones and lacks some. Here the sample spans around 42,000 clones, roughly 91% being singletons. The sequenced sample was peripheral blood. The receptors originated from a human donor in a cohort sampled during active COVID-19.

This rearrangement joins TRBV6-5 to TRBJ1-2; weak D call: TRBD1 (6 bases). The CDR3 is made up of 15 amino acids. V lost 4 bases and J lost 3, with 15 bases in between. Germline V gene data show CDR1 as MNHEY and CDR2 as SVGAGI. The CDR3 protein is CASSSTGAKDYGYTF. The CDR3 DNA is TGTGCCAGCAGTTCGACAGGCGCTAAGGACTATGGCTACACCTTC.

The CDR3 DNA follows: TGTGCCAGCAGTGGAGAAGGGACAGCGAGCACAGATACGCAGTATTTT. Amino acid sequence: CASSGEGTASTDTQYF. The chain is built from TRBV6-1 and TRBJ2-3; 7 bases are a match to TRBD1. In germline, CDR1 is MNHNS, CDR2 SASEGT. V was clipped by 4 bases and J by 0 bases; unmatched bases: 7. This CDR3 is built from 16 residues.

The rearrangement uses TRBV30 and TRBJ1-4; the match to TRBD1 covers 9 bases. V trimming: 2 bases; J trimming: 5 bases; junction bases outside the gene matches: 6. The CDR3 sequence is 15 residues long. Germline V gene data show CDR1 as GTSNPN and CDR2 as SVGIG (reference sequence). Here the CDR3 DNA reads TGTGCCTGGAGTTCAACAGGGGGCTTCAATGAAAAACTGTTTTTT. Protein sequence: CAWSSTGGFNEKLFF.

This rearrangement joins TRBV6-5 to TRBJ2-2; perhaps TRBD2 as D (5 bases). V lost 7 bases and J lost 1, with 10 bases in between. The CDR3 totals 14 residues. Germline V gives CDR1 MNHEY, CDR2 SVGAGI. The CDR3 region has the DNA TGTGCCAGCACTCCGGACTTGAACACCGGGGAGCTGTTTTTT. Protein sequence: CASTPDLNTGELFF.

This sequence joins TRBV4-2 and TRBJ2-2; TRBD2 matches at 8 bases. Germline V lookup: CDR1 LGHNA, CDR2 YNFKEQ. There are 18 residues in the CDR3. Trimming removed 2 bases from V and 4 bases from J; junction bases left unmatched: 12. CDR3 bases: TGTGCCAGCAGCCAACCCAGCGGGAGCAGACAAATCACCGGGGAGCTGTTTTTT. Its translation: CASSQPSGSRQITGELFF.